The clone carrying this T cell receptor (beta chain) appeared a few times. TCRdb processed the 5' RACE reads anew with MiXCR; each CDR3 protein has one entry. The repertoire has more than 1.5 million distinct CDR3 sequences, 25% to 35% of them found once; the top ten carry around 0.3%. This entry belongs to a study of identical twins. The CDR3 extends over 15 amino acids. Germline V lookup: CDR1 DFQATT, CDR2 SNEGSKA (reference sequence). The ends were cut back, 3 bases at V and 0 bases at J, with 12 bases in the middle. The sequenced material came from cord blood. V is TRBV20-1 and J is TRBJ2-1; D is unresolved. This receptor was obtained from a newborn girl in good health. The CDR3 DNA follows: TGCAGTGCTAGTGCTCAGCTAAGCTCCTACAATGAGCAGTTCTTC. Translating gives CSASAQLSSYNEQFF.